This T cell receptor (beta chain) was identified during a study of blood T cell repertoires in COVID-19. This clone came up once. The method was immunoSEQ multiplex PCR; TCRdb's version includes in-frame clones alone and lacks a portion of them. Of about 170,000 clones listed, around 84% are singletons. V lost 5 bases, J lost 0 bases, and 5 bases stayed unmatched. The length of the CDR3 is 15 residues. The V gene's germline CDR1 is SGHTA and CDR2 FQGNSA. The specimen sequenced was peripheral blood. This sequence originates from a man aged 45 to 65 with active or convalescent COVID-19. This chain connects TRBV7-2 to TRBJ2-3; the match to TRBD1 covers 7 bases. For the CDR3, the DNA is TGTGCCAGCAGCAGCAGACAGGGCAGCACAGATACGCAGTATTTT. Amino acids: CASSSRQGSTDTQYF.